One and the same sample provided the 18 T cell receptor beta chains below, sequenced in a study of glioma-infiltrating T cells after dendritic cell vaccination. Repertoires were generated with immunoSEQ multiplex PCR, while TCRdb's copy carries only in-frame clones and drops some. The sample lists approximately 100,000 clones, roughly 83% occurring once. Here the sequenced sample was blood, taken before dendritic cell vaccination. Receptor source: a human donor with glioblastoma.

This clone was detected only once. CDR3 DNA: TGCGCCAGCAGCTTCGGACTGGGAAGATACGAGCAGTACTTC. It translates to CASSFGLGRYEQYF. The genes are TRBV5-1 and TRBJ2-7, with D maybe TRBD2 (5 bases). CDR1 is SGHRS, CDR2 YFSETQ, per germline. Trimming stripped 2 bases from V and 4 bases from J, with 13 bases between. This CDR3 spans 14 amino acids.

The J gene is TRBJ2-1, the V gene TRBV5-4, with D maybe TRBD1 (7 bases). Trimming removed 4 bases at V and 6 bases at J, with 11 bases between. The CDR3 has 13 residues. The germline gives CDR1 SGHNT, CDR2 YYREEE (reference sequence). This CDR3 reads CASSLQGGNEQFF. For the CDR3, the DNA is TGTGCCAGCAGCCTCCAGGGGGGCAATGAGCAGTTCTTC.

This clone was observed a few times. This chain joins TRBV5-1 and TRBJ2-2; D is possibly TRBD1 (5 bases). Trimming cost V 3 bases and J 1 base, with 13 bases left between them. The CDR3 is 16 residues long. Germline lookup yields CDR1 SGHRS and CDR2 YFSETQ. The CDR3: CASSSRRQGNTGELFF. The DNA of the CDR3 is TGCGCCAGCAGCTCCCGGCGGCAGGGGAACACCGGGGAGCTGTTTTTT.

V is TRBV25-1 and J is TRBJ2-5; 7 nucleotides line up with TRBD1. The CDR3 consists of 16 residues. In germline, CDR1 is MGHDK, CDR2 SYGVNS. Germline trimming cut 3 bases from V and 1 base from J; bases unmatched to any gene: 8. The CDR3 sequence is CASSDFPRTGQETQYF. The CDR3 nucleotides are TGTGCCAGCAGTGATTTCCCTAGGACAGGCCAAGAGACCCAGTACTTC.

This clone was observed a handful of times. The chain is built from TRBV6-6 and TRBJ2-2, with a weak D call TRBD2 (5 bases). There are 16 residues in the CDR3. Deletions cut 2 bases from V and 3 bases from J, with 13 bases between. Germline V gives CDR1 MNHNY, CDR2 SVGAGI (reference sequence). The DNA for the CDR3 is TGTGCCAGCAGTTACCGCGGGCCGCCCGACACCGGGGAGCTGTTTTTT. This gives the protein CASSYRGPPDTGELFF.

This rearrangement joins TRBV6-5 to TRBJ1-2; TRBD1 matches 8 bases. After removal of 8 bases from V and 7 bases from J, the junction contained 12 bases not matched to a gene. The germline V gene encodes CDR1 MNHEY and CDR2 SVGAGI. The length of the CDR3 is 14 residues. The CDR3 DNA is TGTGCCAGCCTTTTCGGACAGGGTATCGGTGGCTACACCTTC. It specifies CASLFGQGIGGYTF.

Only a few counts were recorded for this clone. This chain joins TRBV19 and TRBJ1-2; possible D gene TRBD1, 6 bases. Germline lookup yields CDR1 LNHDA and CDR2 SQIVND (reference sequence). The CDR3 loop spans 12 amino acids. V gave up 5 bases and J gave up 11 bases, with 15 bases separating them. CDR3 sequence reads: CASSVLQGGYTF. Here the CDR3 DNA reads TGTGCCAGTAGTGTACTACAGGGAGGGTACACCTTC.

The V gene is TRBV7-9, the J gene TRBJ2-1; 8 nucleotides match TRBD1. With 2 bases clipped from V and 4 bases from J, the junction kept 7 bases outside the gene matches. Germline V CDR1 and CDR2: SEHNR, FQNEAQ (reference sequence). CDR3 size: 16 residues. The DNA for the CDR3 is TGTGCCAGCAGCTTACCGGGGACAGGTTCGTACAATGAGCAGTTCTTC. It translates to CASSLPGTGSYNEQFF.

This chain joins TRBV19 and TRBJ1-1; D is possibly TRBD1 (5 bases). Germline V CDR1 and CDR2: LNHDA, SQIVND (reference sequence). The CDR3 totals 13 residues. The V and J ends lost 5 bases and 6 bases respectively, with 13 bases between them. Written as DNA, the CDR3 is TGTGCCAGTAGTGTGGTTACGGGGGCTGAAGCTTTCTTT. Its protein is CASSVVTGAEAFF.

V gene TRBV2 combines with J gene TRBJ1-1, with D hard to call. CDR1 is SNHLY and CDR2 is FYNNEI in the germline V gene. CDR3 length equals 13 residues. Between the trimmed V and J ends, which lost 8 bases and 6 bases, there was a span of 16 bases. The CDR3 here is CASGFRGKAEAFF. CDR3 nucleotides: TGTGCCAGCGGTTTTCGCGGGAAGGCTGAAGCTTTCTTT.

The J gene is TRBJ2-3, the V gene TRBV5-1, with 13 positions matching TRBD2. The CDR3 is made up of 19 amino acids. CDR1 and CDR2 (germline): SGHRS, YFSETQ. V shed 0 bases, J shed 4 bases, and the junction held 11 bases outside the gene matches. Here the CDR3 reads CASSLAGLAGVRGADTQYF. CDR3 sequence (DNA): TGCGCCAGCAGCTTGGCCGGACTAGCGGGGGTCCGAGGGGCAGATACGCAGTATTTT.

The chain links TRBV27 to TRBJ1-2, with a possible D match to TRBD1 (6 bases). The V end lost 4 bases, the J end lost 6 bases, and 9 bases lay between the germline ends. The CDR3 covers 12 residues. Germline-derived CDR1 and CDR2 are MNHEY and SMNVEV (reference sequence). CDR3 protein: CASSSYRDGYTF. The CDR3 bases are TGTGCCAGCAGTTCCTACAGGGATGGCTACACCTTC.

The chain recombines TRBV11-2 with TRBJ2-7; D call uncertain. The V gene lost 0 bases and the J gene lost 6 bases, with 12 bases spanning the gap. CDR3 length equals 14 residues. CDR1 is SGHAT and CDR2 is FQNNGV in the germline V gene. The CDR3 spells CASSLDMWSTEQYF. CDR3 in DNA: TGTGCCAGCAGCTTAGATATGTGGAGTACCGAGCAGTACTTC. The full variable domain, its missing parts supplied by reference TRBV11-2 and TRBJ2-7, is EAGVAQSPRYKIIEKRQSVAFWCNPISGHATLYWYQQILGQGPKLLIQFQNNGVVDDSQLPKDRFSAERLKGVDSTLKIQPAKLEDSAVYLCASSLDMWSTEQYFGPGTRLTVT.

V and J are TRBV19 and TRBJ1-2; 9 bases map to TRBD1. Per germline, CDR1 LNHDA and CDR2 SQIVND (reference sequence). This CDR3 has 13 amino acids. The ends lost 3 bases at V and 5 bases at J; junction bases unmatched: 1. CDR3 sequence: CASSIGQGYGYTF. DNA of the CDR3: TGTGCCAGTAGTATTGGACAGGGGTATGGCTACACCTTC.

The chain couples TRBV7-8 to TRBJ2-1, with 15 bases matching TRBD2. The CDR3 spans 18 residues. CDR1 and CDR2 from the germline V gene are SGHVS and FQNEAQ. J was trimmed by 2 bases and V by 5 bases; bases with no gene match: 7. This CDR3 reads CASSLGLAGGDPYNEQFF. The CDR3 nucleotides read TGTGCCAGCAGCCTCGGACTAGCGGGAGGGGACCCCTACAATGAGCAGTTCTTC.

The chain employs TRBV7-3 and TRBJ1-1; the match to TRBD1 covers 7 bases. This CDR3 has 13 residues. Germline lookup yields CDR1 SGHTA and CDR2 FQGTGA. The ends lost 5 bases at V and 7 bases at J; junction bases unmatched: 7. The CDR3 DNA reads TGTGCCAGCAGCCTGGGACAGACCTATGAAGCTTTCTTT. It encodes CASSLGQTYEAFF.

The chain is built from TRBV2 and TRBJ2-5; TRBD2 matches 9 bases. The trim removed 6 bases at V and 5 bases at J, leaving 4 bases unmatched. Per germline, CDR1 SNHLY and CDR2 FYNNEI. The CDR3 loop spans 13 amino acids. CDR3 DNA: TGTGCCAGCAGGGGGCGGGAGGGGGAGACCCAGTACTTC. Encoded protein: CASRGREGETQYF.

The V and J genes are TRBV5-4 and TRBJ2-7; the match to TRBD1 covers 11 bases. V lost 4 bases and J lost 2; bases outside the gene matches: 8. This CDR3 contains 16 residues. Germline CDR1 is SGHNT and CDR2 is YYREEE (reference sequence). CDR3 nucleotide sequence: TGTGCCAGCAGCCCGAAACCGGGACAGGGGGCCTACGAGCAGTACTTC. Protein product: CASSPKPGQGAYEQYF.